These 32 T cell receptor beta chains were all obtained from the same sample, sequenced in a study of T cells in Graves' hyperthyroidism and ophthalmopathy. Amplification of TCR beta CDR3 regions was performed using RNA transcripts as template. The HTBI primer set served for first-round RT-PCR of the TCR CDR3. TCRdb independently ran MiXCR on the multiplex PCR reads; one entry per CDR3 protein. The sample shows approximately 600,000 distinct CDR3 sequences, roughly 15% of them seen only once. The material sequenced was blood. These receptors all stem from a woman between 40 and 50 years old with Graves' ophthalmopathy.

Ten or more counts support this clonotype. V and J are TRBV7-6 and TRBJ2-7; 16 bases line up with TRBD2. The CDR3 covers 17 residues. After removal of 4 bases from V and 1 base from J, the junction contained 4 bases not matched to a gene. Germline CDR1 reads SGHVS; CDR2 reads FNYEAQ. In nucleotides, the CDR3 is TGTGCCAGCAGCTGGGGACTAGCGGGAGGGCCGTCCTACGAGCAGTACTTC. Protein product: CASSWGLAGGPSYEQYF.

Only a few counts were recorded for this clonotype. V gene TRBV10-3 combines with J gene TRBJ2-6; 10 bases match TRBD2. J gave up 3 bases and V 6 bases, and 8 bases lay outside the gene matches. Germline-derived CDR1 and CDR2 are ENHRY and SYGVKD. The CDR3 is made up of 17 amino acids. CDR3 nucleotide sequence: TGTGCCATCAGAGCTAGCGGGAGTGTGGGTGGGGCCAACGTCCTGACTTTC. Protein product: CAIRASGSVGGANVLTF.

The chain joins TRBV5-1 to TRBJ1-1, with a tentative D call TRBD1 (5 bases). The CDR3 is 15 amino acids. From germline, CDR1 is SGHRS and CDR2 YFSETQ. V gave up 0 bases and J gave up 1 base, with 10 bases separating them. In DNA, the CDR3 is TGCGCCAGCAGCTTGGACGGGGGATCGAACACTGAAGCTTTCTTT. Amino acid sequence: CASSLDGGSNTEAFF.

Ten or more counts support this clonotype. The rearrangement joins TRBV12-3 or TRBV12-4 to TRBJ1-2, with 7 nucleotides matching TRBD1. CDR3 length: 13 residues. J lost 7 bases, V lost 6 bases, and 8 bases had no gene match. In nucleotides, the CDR3 is TGTGCCAGCAGACGGGACAGAGACTCTGGCTACACCTTC. This encodes CASRRDRDSGYTF.

This clonotype was picked up many times. The rearrangement joins TRBV12-3 or TRBV12-4 to TRBJ2-2; tentatively, D is TRBD1 (6 bases). The CDR3 is made up of 16 amino acids. V was pared by 5 bases and J by 1 base, with 14 bases between. Here the CDR3 reads CASSLGHSRNTGELFF. The DNA for the CDR3 is TGTGCCAGCAGTCTGGGACATTCCAGGAACACCGGGGAGCTGTTTTTT.

This clonotype has at least ten counts. The V call is TRBV30, the J call TRBJ1-1; no firm D call. This CDR3 has 12 amino acids. Germline CDR1 GTSNPN, CDR2 SVGIG (reference sequence). V was clipped by 5 bases and J by 0 bases, with 7 bases between them. The CDR3, as DNA: TGTGCCTGGGATCGGATGAACACTGAAGCTTTCTTT. This sequence encodes CAWDRMNTEAFF.

V usage is TRBV5-1 and J usage is TRBJ2-3; tentative D call: TRBD2 (6 bases). There are 14 residues in the CDR3. Trimming shortened V by 0 bases and J by 6 bases, and 11 bases separated the two germline ends. From germline, CDR1 is SGHRS and CDR2 YFSETQ. CDR3 sequence: CASSLAREVDTQYF. As DNA, the CDR3 is TGCGCCAGCAGCTTGGCCAGGGAGGTGGATACGCAGTATTTT.

This clonotype occurred many times. The gene calls are TRBV7-9 and TRBJ1-1; D possibly corresponds to TRBD1 (5 bases). V was shortened by 8 bases and J by 3 bases, with 19 bases between the two germline ends. This CDR3 comprises 15 residues. Per germline, CDR1 SEHNR and CDR2 FQNEAQ (reference sequence). CDR3 in amino acids: CASLTVGGRYTEAFF. CDR3 bases: TGTGCCAGCCTCACTGTTGGGGGTAGATACACTGAAGCTTTCTTT.

V and J are TRBV28 and TRBJ2-7, with 9 positions matching TRBD2. The CDR3 loop spans 15 amino acids. The V segment lost 2 bases and the J segment 6 bases; nucleotides outside the gene matches: 8. CDR1 is MDHEN, CDR2 SYDVKM, per germline. The chain's CDR3 is CASSLVVAGASEQYF. DNA for the CDR3: TGTGCCAGCAGTTTAGTCGTAGCGGGAGCAAGCGAGCAGTACTTC. The full variable domain, in which reference TRBV28 and TRBJ2-7 provide the parts outside the CDR3, is DVKVTQSSRYLVKRTGEKVFLECVQDMDHENMFWYRQDPGLGLRLIYFSYDVKMKEKGDIPEGYSVSREKKERFSLILESASTNQTSMYLCASSLVVAGASEQYFGPGTRLTVT.

This clonotype was seen at least ten times. The chain is built from TRBV28 and TRBJ2-7; 7 positions agree with TRBD2. V was clipped by 6 bases and J by 3 bases; unmatched bases: 8. This CDR3 contains 14 residues. Germline V CDR1 and CDR2: MDHEN, SYDVKM. CDR3 amino acids: CASRRETINYEQYF. In nucleotides, the CDR3 is TGTGCCAGCAGGCGGGAGACCATAAACTACGAGCAGTACTTC.

This clonotype has more than one count but fewer than ten. V and J are TRBV29-1 and TRBJ2-5; D uncertain. CDR1 and CDR2 from the germline V gene are SQVTM and ANQGSEA. Between the trimmed V and J ends, which lost 5 bases and 5 bases, there was a span of 12 bases. This CDR3 comprises 12 residues. As DNA, the CDR3 is TGCAGCGTTCTCCGGGTAGGCGAGACCCAGTACTTC. The encoded protein is CSVLRVGETQYF.

This clonotype occurred a few times. This chain connects TRBV5-1 to TRBJ2-5, with TRBD1 matching over 8 bases. The CDR3 runs to 15 residues. Trimming cost V 1 base and J 2 bases; bases outside gene matches: 4. CDR1 and CDR2 (germline): SGHRS, YFSETQ. This CDR3 reads CASSLTGQGQETQYF. The CDR3, as DNA: TGCGCCAGCAGCTTGACAGGACAGGGACAAGAGACCCAGTACTTC.

This clonotype was counted between two and nine times. The chain carries TRBV12-3 or TRBV12-4 and TRBJ2-7, with no clear D. Trimming pared 3 bases from V and 3 bases from J, leaving 9 bases between. The CDR3 is made up of 13 amino acids. The CDR3 reads CASSFDQLYEQYF. The CDR3 DNA sequence: TGTGCCAGCAGTTTCGATCAGCTCTACGAGCAGTACTTC.

This clonotype has just a few counts. The V and J genes are TRBV9 and TRBJ1-1, with no clear D. V was pared by 0 bases and J by 2 bases, with 11 bases between. CDR1 and CDR2 from the germline V gene are SGDLS and YYNGEE. The CDR3 sequence is 15 residues long. CDR3 bases: TGTGCCAGCAGCGTAGGCTCCTCGGGAAACACTGAAGCTTTCTTT. Amino acid sequence: CASSVGSSGNTEAFF.

The chain combines TRBV7-3 with TRBJ1-2; 10 bases fit TRBD1. This CDR3 comprises 14 residues. V gave up 6 bases and J gave up 8 bases; unmatched junction bases: 9. The germline V gene has CDR1 SGHTA and CDR2 FQGTGA. CDR3 nucleotides: TGTGCCAGCAGTCCGTCCGGGACAGGGGAGGGCTACACCTTC. Amino acid sequence: CASSPSGTGEGYTF.

This clonotype was detected ten times or more. A much larger clone lies a single base off, so this may be a read error. V gene TRBV12-3 or TRBV12-4 combines with J gene TRBJ2-5; 7 bases fit TRBD1. The CDR3 length is 14 residues. The junction had 2 bases not matched to a gene; V was cut back by 4 bases and J by 0 bases. CDR3 sequence reads: CASSWGQHQETQYF. The CDR3 DNA sequence: TGTGCCAGCAGTTGGGGACAGCACCAAGAGACCCAGTACTTC.

The J gene is TRBJ1-3, the V gene TRBV18; 8 nucleotides line up with TRBD1. Germline values: CDR1 KGHSH, CDR2 LQKENI. This CDR3 is built from 15 residues. V lost 0 bases to trimming and J lost 2 bases; unmatched junction nucleotides: 0. In DNA, the CDR3 is TGTGCCAGCTCACCACCGGGACAGGCTGGAAACACCATATATTTT. It yields the protein CASSPPGQAGNTIYF.

This clonotype has at least ten counts. The chain combines TRBV28 with TRBJ1-2; TRBD1 matches 8 bases. Germline V gives CDR1 MDHEN, CDR2 SYDVKM. The CDR3 totals 15 residues. With V trimmed by 6 bases and J by 4 bases, 10 bases remained unmatched. The CDR3 sequence is CASSESGQVFYGYTF. The CDR3 region has the DNA TGTGCCAGCAGCGAATCGGGACAGGTCTTCTATGGCTACACCTTC.

Ten or more counts support this clonotype. The rearrangement uses TRBV28 and TRBJ2-7, with D unresolved. Germline V gene sequence: CDR1 MDHEN, CDR2 SYDVKM. V was trimmed by 3 bases and J by 4 bases, leaving 10 bases between them. This CDR3 is built from 13 residues. In nucleotides, the CDR3 is TGTGCCAGCAGTTTTACGGGTTTATACGAGCAGTACTTC. Translation gives CASSFTGLYEQYF.

This clonotype was recorded at least ten times. The chain uses TRBV28 and TRBJ2-2, with unresolved D. V lost 8 bases and J lost 6, with 4 bases in between. In germline, CDR1 is MDHEN, CDR2 SYDVKM. The CDR3 extends over 10 amino acids. CDR3 sequence reads: CASGSGELFF. CDR3 coding DNA: TGTGCCAGCGGATCCGGGGAGCTGTTTTTT.

This clonotype was counted a few times. V is TRBV7-2 and J is TRBJ1-1; 8 bases fit TRBD1. The germline V gene has CDR1 SGHTA and CDR2 FQGNSA. V shed 1 base and J 8 bases; nucleotides not matched to a gene: 18. The CDR3 covers 18 residues. CDR3 sequence (DNA): TGTGCCAGCAGCTTAGTGCGCGACAGGGGTGCGGGGAAACGGGAAGCTTTCTTT. This encodes CASSLVRDRGAGKREAFF. Full variable domain (rest looked up from reference TRBV7-2 and TRBJ1-1): GAGVSQSPSNKVTEKGKDVELRCDPISGHTALYWYRQSLGQGLEFLIYFQGNSAPDKSGLPSDRFSAERTGGSVSTLTIQRTQQEDSAVYLCASSLVRDRGAGKREAFFGQGTRLTVV.

This clonotype occurred many times. The gene calls are TRBV5-1 and TRBJ2-6; tentatively, D is TRBD1 (5 bases). The germline V and J ends were trimmed by 5 bases and 0 bases, with 12 bases remaining between them. Germline loops: CDR1 SGHRS, CDR2 YFSETQ. The CDR3 consists of 16 residues. CDR3 DNA: TGCGCCAGCAGACTCGATGACAGCTCTGGGGCCAACGTCCTGACTTTC. Translating gives CASRLDDSSGANVLTF.

This clonotype was picked up many times. V and J are TRBV15 and TRBJ2-5; possible D gene TRBD2, 6 bases. V gave up 3 bases and J gave up 1 base, with 12 bases separating them. CDR1 is LNHNV, CDR2 YYDKDF, per germline (reference sequence). CDR3 length: 15 residues. CDR3 in amino acids: CATSRARGLQETQYF. As DNA, the CDR3 is TGTGCCACCAGCAGGGCTCGGGGACTCCAAGAGACCCAGTACTTC. Based on the CDR3 plus reference TRBV15 and TRBJ2-5, the full variable domain is DAMVIQNPRYQVTQFGKPVTLSCSQTLNHNVMYWYQQKSSQAPKLLFHYYDKDFNNEADTPDNFQSRRPNTSFCFLDIRSPGLGDTAMYLCATSRARGLQETQYFGPGTRLLVL.

This clonotype was counted a few times. The V gene is TRBV7-9, the J gene TRBJ1-3; D remains ambiguous. The ends were cut back, 1 base at V and 8 bases at J, with 9 bases in the middle. CDR3 length: 13 residues. Germline CDR1 SEHNR, CDR2 FQNEAQ (reference sequence). CDR3 nucleotide sequence: TGTGCCAGCAGCTTAGTAGGCGCGGACACCATATATTTT. This translates into CASSLVGADTIYF.

This clonotype was recorded many times. The V and J genes are TRBV6-1 and TRBJ1-2; 7 bases agree with TRBD1. V lost 6 bases and J lost 3; bases outside the gene matches: 7. The CDR3 runs to 14 residues. Germline V CDR1 and CDR2: MNHNS, SASEGT. The CDR3, as DNA: TGTGCCAGCAGATCAAGGGGGCTGGACTATGGCTACACCTTC. It codes for CASRSRGLDYGYTF.

With respect to this clonotype: At one end the junction does not follow the germline gene, possibly because of a read error. V gene TRBV6-1 combines with J gene TRBJ1-5, with D possibly TRBD1 on 6 matching bases. The CDR3 is 18 amino acids. From germline, CDR1 is MNHNS and CDR2 SASEGT. This CDR3 is CANSEASPSGERNQPQHF. DNA of the CDR3: TGTGCCAACAGTGAAGCGTCACCCTCAGGGGAGCGCAATCAGCCCCAGCATTTT.

This clonotype was recorded many times. The chain couples TRBV28 to TRBJ2-5, with D possibly being TRBD2 (8 bases). From germline, CDR1 is MDHEN and CDR2 SYDVKM. Trimming pared 8 bases from V and 5 bases from J, leaving 18 bases between. There are 14 residues in the CDR3. The CDR3 loop reads CASQGGLVLETQYF. CDR3 nucleotides: TGTGCCAGCCAGGGGGGACTAGTACTCGAGACCCAGTACTTC.

V usage is TRBV6-1 and J usage is TRBJ2-2; TRBD2 aligns across 10 bases. V gave up 8 bases and J gave up 6 bases; unmatched junction bases: 9. CDR1 and CDR2 from the germline V gene are MNHNS and SASEGT. The CDR3 consists of 15 residues. CDR3 DNA: TGTGCCAGCTTAAAGCGGGAGGGCCGCGCCGGGGAGCTGTTTTTT. This sequence encodes CASLKREGRAGELFF.

This clonotype was recorded many times. V and J are TRBV28 and TRBJ2-7; D gene unclear. CDR3 size: 13 residues. V was pared by 7 bases and J by 5 bases, with 15 bases between. Germline V gene data show CDR1 as MDHEN and CDR2 as SYDVKM. The CDR3 DNA sequence: TGTGCCAGCAATCCGGGCCTTGGGGACGAGCAGTACTTC. Its protein product is CASNPGLGDEQYF.

The chain links TRBV30 to TRBJ2-7; TRBD2 aligns across 8 bases. Germline assignment: CDR1 GTSNPN and CDR2 SVGIG (reference sequence). V shed 1 base, J shed 1 base, and the junction held 6 bases outside the gene matches. CDR3 length equals 15 residues. In nucleotides, the CDR3 is TGTGCCTGGAGTGACCTCCCTAGCGGGTCCTACGAGCAGTACTTC. Translating gives CAWSDLPSGSYEQYF.

This clonotype was seen ten or more times. The chain carries TRBV5-1 and TRBJ2-7; D gene ambiguous. The CDR3 runs 13 residues. Germline V gene lookup returns CDR1 SGHRS and CDR2 YFSETQ. V gave up 1 base and J gave up 3 bases, with 8 bases separating them. This chain's CDR3 is CASSLTQDYEQYF. The CDR3 DNA reads as TGCGCCAGCAGCTTGACCCAGGACTACGAGCAGTACTTC.

This clonotype showed up just once. The rearrangement joins TRBV12-3 or TRBV12-4 to TRBJ2-7; 7 nucleotides match TRBD1. J lost 2 bases, V lost 6 bases, and 10 bases had no gene match. This CDR3 has 15 amino acids. The CDR3 region is CASRPGTAFPYEQYF. The CDR3 nucleotides are TGTGCCAGCAGACCTGGGACAGCGTTCCCCTACGAGCAGTACTTC.